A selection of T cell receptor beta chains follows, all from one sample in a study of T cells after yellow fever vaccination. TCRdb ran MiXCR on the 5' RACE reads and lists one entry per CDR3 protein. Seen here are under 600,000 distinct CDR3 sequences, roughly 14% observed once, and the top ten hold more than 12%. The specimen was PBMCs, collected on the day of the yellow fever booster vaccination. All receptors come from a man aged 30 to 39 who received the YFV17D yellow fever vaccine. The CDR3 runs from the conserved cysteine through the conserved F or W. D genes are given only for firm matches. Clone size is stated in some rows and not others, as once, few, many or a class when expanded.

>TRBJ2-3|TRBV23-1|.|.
CASSPDWGLVDTQYF
TGCGCCAGCAGTCCCGATTGGGGATTGGTAGATACGCAGTATTTT
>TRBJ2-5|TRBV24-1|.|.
CATSDSKPTRLGAETQYF
TGTGCCACCAGTGATTCGAAACCGACGAGACTAGGGGCCGAGACCCAGTACTTC
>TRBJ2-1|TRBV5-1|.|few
CASSSRAGGLDNEQFF
TGCGCCAGCAGCTCGAGAGCCGGGGGCCTGGACAATGAGCAGTTCTTC
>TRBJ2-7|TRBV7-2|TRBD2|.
CASSFSGTASWEQYF
TGTGCCAGCAGCTTTAGCGGGACTGCTTCTTGGGAGCAGTACTTC
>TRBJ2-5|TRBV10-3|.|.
CAISDSIAGQETQYF
TGTGCCATCAGTGACTCGATTGCAGGTCAAGAGACCCAGTACTTC
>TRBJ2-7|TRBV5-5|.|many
CASSLLTTALYEQYF
TGTGCCAGCAGCCTACTGACGACAGCCCTTTACGAGCAGTACTTC
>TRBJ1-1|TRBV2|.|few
CASSEMAESLNTEAFF
TGTGCCAGCAGTGAAATGGCGGAATCCCTGAACACTGAAGCTTTCTTT
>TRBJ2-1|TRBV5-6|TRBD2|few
CASSFVAGGNEQFF
TGTGCCAGCAGCTTCGTAGCGGGAGGTAATGAGCAGTTCTTC
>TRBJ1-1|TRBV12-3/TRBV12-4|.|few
CASSLMSGNTEAFF
TGTGCCAGCAGTTTAATGTCTGGGAACACTGAAGCTTTCTTT
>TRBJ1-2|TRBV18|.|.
CASSPREVYGYTF
TGTGCCAGCTCGCCCAGGGAGGTCTATGGCTACACCTTC
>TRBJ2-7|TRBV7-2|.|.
CASSLGVGGEQYF
TGTGCCAGCAGCTTAGGCGTTGGCGGCGAGCAGTACTTC
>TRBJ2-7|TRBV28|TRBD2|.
CASTRLAGNYEQYF
TGTGCCAGCACTAGACTAGCGGGGAACTACGAGCAGTACTTC
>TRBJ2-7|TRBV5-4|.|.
CASSPHLGESSYEQYF
TGTGCCAGCAGCCCCCACCTGGGCGAAAGCTCCTACGAGCAGTACTTC
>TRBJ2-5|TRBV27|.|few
CASSLIPGQRAQETQYF
TGTGCCAGCAGTCTCATTCCGGGACAGCGGGCCCAAGAGACCCAGTACTTC
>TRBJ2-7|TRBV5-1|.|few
CASSLEAVRDEQYF
TGCGCCAGCAGCTTGGAGGCGGTACGGGACGAGCAGTACTTC
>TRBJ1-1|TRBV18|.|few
CASATDTGGAFF
TGTGCCAGCGCAACGGACACCGGGGGAGCTTTCTTT
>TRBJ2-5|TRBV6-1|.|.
CASSELRETQYF
TGTGCCAGCAGTGAACTACGAGAGACCCAGTACTTC
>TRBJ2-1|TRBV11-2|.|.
CASSLEPGTGTNNEQFF
TGTGCCAGCAGCTTAGAACCCGGGACCGGTACCAACAATGAGCAGTTCTTC